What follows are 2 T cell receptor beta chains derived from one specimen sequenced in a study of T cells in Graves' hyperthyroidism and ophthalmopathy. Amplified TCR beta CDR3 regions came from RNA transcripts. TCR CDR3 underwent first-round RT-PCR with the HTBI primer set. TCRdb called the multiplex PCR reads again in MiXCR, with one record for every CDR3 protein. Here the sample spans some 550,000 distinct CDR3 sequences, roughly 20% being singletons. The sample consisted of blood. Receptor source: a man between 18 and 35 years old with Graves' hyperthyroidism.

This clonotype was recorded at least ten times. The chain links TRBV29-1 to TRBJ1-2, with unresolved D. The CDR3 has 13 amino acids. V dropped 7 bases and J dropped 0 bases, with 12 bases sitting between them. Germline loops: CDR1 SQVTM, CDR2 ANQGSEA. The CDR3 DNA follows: TGCAGCGCCTCGACGGGAGCTAACTATGGCTACACCTTC. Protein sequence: CSASTGANYGYTF.

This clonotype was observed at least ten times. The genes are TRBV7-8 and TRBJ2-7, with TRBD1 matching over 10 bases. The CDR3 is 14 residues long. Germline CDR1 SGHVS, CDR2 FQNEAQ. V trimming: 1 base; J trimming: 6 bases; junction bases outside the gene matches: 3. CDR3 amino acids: CASSLVTGGGEQYF. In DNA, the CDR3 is TGTGCCAGCAGCTTAGTGACAGGGGGCGGCGAGCAGTACTTC.